The T cell receptor (beta chain) under discussion was sequenced for a study of blood T cell repertoires in COVID-19. About the research overall: Acute and convalescent COVID-19 specimens originated in the United States, Italy and Spain. Sample material is recorded as cDNA or gDNA derived from T cells, B-cell-depleted T cells, or PBMCs.

The CDR3 has 12 amino acids. Germline lookup yields CDR1 SGHNT and CDR2 YENEEA. V lost 2 bases, J lost 9 bases, and 10 bases lay in between. Original data processing: Amplification with reference gene primers provided the estimates of nucleated cell counts. Here immunoSEQ multiplex PCR was the method, and the copy in TCRdb shows in-frame clones only, minus some. For V, J and clone size, that table is used; D and trimming come from the DNA. Of 230,000 or so clones in the sample, around 82% were seen once. Material for sequencing was peripheral blood. The source of this sequence is a man in his forties or fifties with active or convalescent COVID-19. V is TRBV11-3 and J is TRBJ1-1; D is ambiguous. The CDR3 here is CASSLMESQAFF. The CDR3 DNA follows: TGTGCCAGCAGCTTAATGGAGTCTCAAGCTTTCTTT.